Reported below is one T cell receptor (beta chain). The antigen remains undetermined. CDR3 length: 14 residues. Trimming pared 1 base from V and 0 bases from J, leaving 8 bases between. Looked up from germline, CDR1 is SGHNT and CDR2 is YYREEE (reference sequence). The sample belongs to a study of shared clonotypes between healthy human individuals. As for the study in general: A couple of women and a few men aged 18 to 49 served as donors.

Overall study results and limits: Sequencing depth was expected to influence donor clonotype sharing.

Those who donated, Caucasian adults without exception, all lived in Nashville, Tennessee. TCRdb's table, derived via immunoSEQ multiplex PCR, lists solely in-frame clones and lacks some. Seen here are 1.5 million to 1.9 million clones, approximately 98% observed once, and the top ten hold around 0.45%. The chain couples TRBV5-4 to TRBJ2-7, with D uncertain. The clonotype was recovered from a man aged 30 to 45 in good health. Sequencing was carried out using naive CD4+ T cells sorted from blood. The subset here: CD45RA+ positively selected. DNA of the CDR3: TGTGCCAGCAGCTTGAGGAGAAGCTCCTACGAGCAGTACTTC. Translation gives CASSLRRSSYEQYF.